The clone carrying this TCR beta chain showed up just a few times. The antigen is unknown. Sample-barcoded 5' priming and a J-beta primer mix drove a second PCR of about 6 to 11 cycles. TCRdb processed the 5' RACE reads anew with MiXCR; each CDR3 protein has one entry. This sample has about 1.6 million distinct CDR3 sequences, with around 36% found just once. From germline, CDR1 is SGHRS and CDR2 YFSETQ. The ends lost 3 bases at V and 10 bases at J; junction bases unmatched: 6. The CDR3 runs 13 residues. The sample is drawn from a study of blood T cells in healthy people across ages. Study at large: Template-switching capture recovered about one barcoded beta molecule per two T cells. Study conclusions and caveats: There were more naive CD4+ cells and higher diversity in long-lived donors than in aged donors. Among T cells, TCR beta diversity per million cells dropped roughly linearly as age rose.

Sequenced material: blood. The rearrangement uses TRBV5-1 and TRBJ2-1; 8 bases are shared with TRBD1. This TCR came from a woman aged 25 to 45 in good health. The CDR3 region is CASSSEGTGEQFF. As DNA, the CDR3 is TGCGCCAGCAGCTCCGAGGGGACAGGCGAGCAGTTCTTC.